The TCR beta chain under discussion was sequenced for a study of shared clonotypes between healthy human individuals. All the donors were Caucasian adults who lived in Nashville, Tennessee. CD8 memory was a combination of CD45RO+ cells and CCR7-negative CD45RA+ TemRA cells. Only one count was recorded for this clone. Its cognate antigen is unknown. Study-wide results and caveats: Sharing of clonotypes among donors was expected to vary with sequencing depth.

The CDR3 contains 14 residues. Germline CDR1 reads MNHNS; CDR2 reads SASEGT. V dropped 4 bases and J dropped 0 bases, with 10 bases sitting between them. Data came from immunoSEQ multiplex PCR; TCRdb stores just in-frame clones and leaves some out. The data hold 90,000 to 120,000 clones, with about 63% observed a single time. The rearrangement links TRBV6-1 to TRBJ2-7; D not resolved. The sequence came from a woman younger than 45 in good health. Sequencing was done on a sample of memory CD8+ T cells sorted from blood. Subset here: CD45RO+ cells pooled with CCR7-negative TemRA cells. The CDR3 DNA reads TGTGCCAGCAGTGTTGGCCAGAGCTCCTACGAGCAGTACTTC. Its translation: CASSVGQSSYEQYF.